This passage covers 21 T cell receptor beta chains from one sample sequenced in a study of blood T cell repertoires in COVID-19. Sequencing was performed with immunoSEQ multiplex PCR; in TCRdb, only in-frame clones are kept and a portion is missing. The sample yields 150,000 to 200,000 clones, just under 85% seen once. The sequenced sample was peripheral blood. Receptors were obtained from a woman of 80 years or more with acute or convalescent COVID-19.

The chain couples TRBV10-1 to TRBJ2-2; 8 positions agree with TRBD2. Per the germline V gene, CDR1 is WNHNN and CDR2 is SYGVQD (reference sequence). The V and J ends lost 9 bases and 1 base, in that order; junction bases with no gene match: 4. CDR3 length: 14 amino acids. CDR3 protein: CASSGTRNTGELFF. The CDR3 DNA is TGCGCCAGTTCCGGGACTAGGAACACCGGGGAGCTGTTTTTT.

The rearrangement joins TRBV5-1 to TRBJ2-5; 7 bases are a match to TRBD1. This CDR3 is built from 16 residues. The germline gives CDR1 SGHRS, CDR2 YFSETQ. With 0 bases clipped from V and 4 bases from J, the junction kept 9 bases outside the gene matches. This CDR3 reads CASSLGPRQGGETQYF. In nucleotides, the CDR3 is TGCGCCAGCAGCTTGGGCCCTAGACAGGGCGGAGAGACCCAGTACTTC.

Written as DNA, the CDR3 is TGCGCCAGCAGCCTGGGCAGGGCTCAAGAGACCCAGTACTTC. Translation gives CASSLGRAQETQYF. The chain combines TRBV5-1 with TRBJ2-5; possibly TRBD1 for D (5 bases). This CDR3 is 14 amino acids long. Between the trimmed V and J ends, which lost 4 bases and 2 bases, there was a span of 12 bases. The V gene's germline CDR1 is SGHRS and CDR2 YFSETQ.

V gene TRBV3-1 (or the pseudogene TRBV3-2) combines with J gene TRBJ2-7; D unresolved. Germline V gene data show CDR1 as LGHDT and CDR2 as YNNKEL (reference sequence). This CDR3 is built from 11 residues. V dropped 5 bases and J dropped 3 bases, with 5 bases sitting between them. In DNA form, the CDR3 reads TGTGCCAGCAGCGTCCGCTACGAGCAGTACTTC. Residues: CASSVRYEQYF.

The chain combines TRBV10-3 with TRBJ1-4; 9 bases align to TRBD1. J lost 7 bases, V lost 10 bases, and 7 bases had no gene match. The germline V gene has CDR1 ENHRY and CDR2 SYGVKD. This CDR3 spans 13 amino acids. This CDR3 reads CATTTGGGEKLFF. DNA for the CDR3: TGTGCCACCACTACAGGGGGCGGTGAAAAACTGTTTTTT.

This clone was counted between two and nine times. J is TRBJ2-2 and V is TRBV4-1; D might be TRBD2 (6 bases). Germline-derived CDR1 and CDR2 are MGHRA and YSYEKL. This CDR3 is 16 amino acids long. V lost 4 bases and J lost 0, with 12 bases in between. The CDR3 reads CASSPRAGSNTGELFF. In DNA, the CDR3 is TGCGCCAGCAGCCCCAGGGCGGGATCGAACACCGGGGAGCTGTTTTTT.

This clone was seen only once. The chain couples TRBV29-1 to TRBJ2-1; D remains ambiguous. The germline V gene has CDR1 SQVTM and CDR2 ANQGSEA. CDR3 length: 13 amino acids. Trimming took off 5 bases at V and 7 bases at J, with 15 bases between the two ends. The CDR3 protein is CSVFDPTKNEQFF. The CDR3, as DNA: TGCAGCGTTTTCGACCCGACAAAGAATGAGCAGTTCTTC.

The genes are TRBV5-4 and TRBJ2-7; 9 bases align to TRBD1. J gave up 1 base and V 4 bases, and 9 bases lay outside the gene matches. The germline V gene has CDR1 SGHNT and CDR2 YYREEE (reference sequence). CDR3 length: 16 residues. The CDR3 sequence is CASSMGQGMYSYEQYF. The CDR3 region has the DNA TGTGCCAGCAGCATGGGACAGGGAATGTATTCCTACGAGCAGTACTTC.

As DNA, the CDR3 is TGTGCCAGCAGTTCAGGACAGGGGGCGAGGACTGAAGCTTTCTTT. It is translated as CASSSGQGARTEAFF. The rearrangement links TRBV6-5 to TRBJ1-1; 11 bases fit TRBD1. The CDR3 runs 15 residues. In germline, CDR1 is MNHEY, CDR2 SVGAGI. J lost 5 bases, V lost 4 bases, and 6 bases had no gene match.

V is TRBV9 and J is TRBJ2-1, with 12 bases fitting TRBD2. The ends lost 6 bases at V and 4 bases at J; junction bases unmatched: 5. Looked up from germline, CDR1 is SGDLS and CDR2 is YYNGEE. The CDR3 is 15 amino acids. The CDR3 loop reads CASTSTSGSYNEQFF. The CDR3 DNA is TGTGCCAGCACCTCGACTAGCGGGAGTTACAATGAGCAGTTCTTC.

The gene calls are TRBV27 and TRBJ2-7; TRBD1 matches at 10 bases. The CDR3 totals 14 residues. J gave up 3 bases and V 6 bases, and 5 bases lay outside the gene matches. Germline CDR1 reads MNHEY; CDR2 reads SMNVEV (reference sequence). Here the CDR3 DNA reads TGTGCCAGCAGCCGTCGGACAGGGGGCTACGAGCAGTACTTC. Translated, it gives CASSRRTGGYEQYF.

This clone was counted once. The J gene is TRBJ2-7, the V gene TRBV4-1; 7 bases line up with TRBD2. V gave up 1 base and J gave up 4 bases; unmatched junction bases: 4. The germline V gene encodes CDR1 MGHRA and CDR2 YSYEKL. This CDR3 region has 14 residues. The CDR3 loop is CASSQGGGVYEQYF. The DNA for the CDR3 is TGCGCCAGCAGCCAAGGGGGAGGGGTATACGAGCAGTACTTC.

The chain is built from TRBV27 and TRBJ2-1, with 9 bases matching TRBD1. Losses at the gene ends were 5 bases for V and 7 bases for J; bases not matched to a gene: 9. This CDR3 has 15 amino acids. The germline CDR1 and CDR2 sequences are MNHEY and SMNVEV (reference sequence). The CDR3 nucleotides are TGTGCCAGCAGTCTTACAGGGGGCTCTAGGAATGAGCAGTTCTTC. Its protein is CASSLTGGSRNEQFF.

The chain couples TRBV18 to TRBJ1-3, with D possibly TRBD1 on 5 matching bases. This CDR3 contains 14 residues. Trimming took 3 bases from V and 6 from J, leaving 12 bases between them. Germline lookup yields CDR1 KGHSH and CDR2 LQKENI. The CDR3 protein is CASSPWGRTNTIYF. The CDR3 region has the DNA TGTGCCAGCTCACCTTGGGGGAGGACAAACACCATATATTTT.

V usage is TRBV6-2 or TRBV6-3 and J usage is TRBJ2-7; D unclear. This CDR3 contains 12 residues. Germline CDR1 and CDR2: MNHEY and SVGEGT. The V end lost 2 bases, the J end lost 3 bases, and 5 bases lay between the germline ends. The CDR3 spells CASSYDIYEQYF. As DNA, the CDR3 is TGTGCCAGCAGTTACGACATCTACGAGCAGTACTTC.

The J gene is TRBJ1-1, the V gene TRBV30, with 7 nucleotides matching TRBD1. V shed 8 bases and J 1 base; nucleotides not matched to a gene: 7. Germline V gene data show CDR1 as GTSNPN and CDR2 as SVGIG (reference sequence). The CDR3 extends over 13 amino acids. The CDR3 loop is CARAGGQNTEAFF. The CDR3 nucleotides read TGTGCCCGGGCAGGGGGGCAGAACACTGAAGCTTTCTTT. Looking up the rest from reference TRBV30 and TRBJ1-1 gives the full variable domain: SQTIHQWPATLVQPVGSPLSLECTVEGTSNPNLYWYRQAAGRGLQLLFYSVGIGQISSEVPQNLSASRPQDRQFILSSKKLLLSDSGFYLCARAGGQNTEAFFGQGTRLTVV.

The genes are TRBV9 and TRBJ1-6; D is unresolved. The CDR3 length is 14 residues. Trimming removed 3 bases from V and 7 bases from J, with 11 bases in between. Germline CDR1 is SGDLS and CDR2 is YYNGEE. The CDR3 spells CASSATPQNSPLHF. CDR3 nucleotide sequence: TGTGCCAGCAGCGCGACACCACAGAATTCACCCCTCCACTTT.

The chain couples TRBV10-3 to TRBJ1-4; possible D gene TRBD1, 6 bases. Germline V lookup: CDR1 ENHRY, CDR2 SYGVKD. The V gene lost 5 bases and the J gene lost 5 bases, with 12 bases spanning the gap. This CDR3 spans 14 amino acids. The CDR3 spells CAISTGLVNEKLFF. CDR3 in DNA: TGTGCCATCAGTACAGGGTTAGTCAATGAAAAACTGTTTTTT.

This chain's CDR3 is CASSRQTGGGHEQYF. The CDR3 region has the DNA TGTGCCAGCAGCCGCCAGACAGGAGGAGGACACGAGCAGTACTTC. The chain uses TRBV7-9 and TRBJ2-7; weak D call: TRBD1 (6 bases). V lost 5 bases and J 5 bases, leaving 19 bases between the germline ends. The CDR3 runs 15 residues. From germline, CDR1 is SEHNR and CDR2 FQNEAQ (reference sequence). Combining the CDR3 with reference TRBV7-9 and TRBJ2-7 gives the whole variable domain DTGVSQNPRHKITKRGQNVTFRCDPISEHNRLYWYRQTLGQGPEFLTYFQNEAQLEKSRLLSDRFSAERPKGSFSTLEIQRTEQGDSAMYLCASSRQTGGGHEQYFGPGTRLTVT.

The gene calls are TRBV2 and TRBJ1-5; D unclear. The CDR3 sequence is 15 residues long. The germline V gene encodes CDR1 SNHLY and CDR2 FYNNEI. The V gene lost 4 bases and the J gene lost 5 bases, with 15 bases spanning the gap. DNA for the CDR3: TGTGCCAGCAGTGCGGCAGTCCCCGACTATCAGCCCCAGCATTTT. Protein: CASSAAVPDYQPQHF.

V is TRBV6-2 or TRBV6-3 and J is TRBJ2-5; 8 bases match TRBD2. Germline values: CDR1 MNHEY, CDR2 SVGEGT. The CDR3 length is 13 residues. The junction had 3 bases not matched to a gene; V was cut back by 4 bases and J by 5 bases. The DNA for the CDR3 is TGTGCCAGCAGTTTAGCGGGAACGGAGACCCAGTACTTC. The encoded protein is CASSLAGTETQYF.